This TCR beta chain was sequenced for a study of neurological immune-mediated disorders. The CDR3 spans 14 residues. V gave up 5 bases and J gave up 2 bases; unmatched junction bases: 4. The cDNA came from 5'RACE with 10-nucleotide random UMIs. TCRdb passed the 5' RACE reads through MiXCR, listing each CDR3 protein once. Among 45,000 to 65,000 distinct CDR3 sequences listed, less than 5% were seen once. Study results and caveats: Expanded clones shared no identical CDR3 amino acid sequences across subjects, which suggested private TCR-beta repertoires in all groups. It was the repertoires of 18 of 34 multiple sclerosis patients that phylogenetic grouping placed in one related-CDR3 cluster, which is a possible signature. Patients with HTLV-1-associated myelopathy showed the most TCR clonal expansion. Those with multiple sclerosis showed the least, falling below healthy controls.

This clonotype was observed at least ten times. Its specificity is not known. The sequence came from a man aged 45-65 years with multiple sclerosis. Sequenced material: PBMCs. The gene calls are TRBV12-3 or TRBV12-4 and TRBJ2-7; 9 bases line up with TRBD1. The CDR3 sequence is CASSDTGGAYEQYF. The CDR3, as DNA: TGTGCCAGCAGTGATACAGGGGGCGCCTACGAGCAGTACTTC.